This entry concerns a single T cell receptor (beta chain). Its antigen remains unidentified. This CDR3 comprises 16 residues. The junction had 5 bases not matched to a gene; V was cut back by 7 bases and J by 0 bases. Per germline, CDR1 MNHEY and CDR2 SMNVEV (reference sequence). This sample stems from a study of beta chain features in type 1 diabetes. Every bit of the isolated RNA underwent reverse transcription, so sequencing read expressed TCRB transcripts. Assay: immunoSEQ multiplex PCR; the TCRdb copy retains only in-frame clones and omits some. This sample has about 210,000 clones; roughly a tenth occur once, and the top ten carry 1% to 1.5%. Study-wide results and limits: Diminished insertions and augmented deletions at VDJ junctions characterized type 1 diabetes patients. A closer apparent resemblance between naive, central memory and Treg TCRB repertoires was seen in patients than in healthy donors.

This clonotype was sampled from a man aged 18 to 29 in good health. Material for sequencing was central memory CD4+ T cells from blood. The rearrangement uses TRBV27 and TRBJ2-6; 8 bases are a match to TRBD1. The CDR3 DNA reads TGTGCCAGCAAGGGGACAGGTAGCTCTGGGGCCAACGTCCTGACTTTC. Amino acids: CASKGTGSSGANVLTF.